This T cell receptor (beta chain) was recorded in a study of T cell changes during pregnancy in multiple sclerosis. Some clones are missing from TCRdb's copy, which holds only in-frame ones; the method was immunoSEQ multiplex PCR. The sample lists about 41,000 clones; 90% were seen once. The germline V gene has CDR1 SGDLS and CDR2 YYNGEE. The CDR3 extends over 14 amino acids. With 0 bases removed from V and 4 bases from J, the gap between germline ends came to 10 bases. The chain joins TRBV9 to TRBJ2-5; TRBD2 is a possible D gene (6 bases). The TCR comes from a female donor with multiple sclerosis, enrolled in a pregnancy study. This specimen was CD8+ T cells from peripheral blood mononuclear cells, taken in the third trimester of pregnancy. The CDR3 protein is CASSVGASVETQYF. The CDR3 DNA reads TGTGCCAGCAGCGTAGGGGCTAGCGTAGAGACCCAGTACTTC.